A selection of T cell receptor beta chains follows, all from one sample in a study of T-cell memory formation after mild COVID-19. From the 5' RACE reads, TCRdb called clonotypes with MiXCR, one entry per CDR3 protein. Of around 130,000 distinct CDR3 sequences listed, 15% to 20% were seen once; the top ten hold 4.5% to 6.5%. The specimen sequenced was PBMCs or a T cell subset sorted from them (not recorded which). Every receptor here comes from a man aged 18 to 29 who had mild COVID-19 (a few samples of this study predate the infection). Cell type and time point are not known. Both conserved end residues are part of each CDR3. Fields, in order: CDR3 length, clone size, V gene, CDR3 protein. Some rows have no size entry. The others give once, few or many, or a class for an expanded clone.

>15|-|TRBV4-3
CASSQDLADTYEQYF
>18|-|TRBV11-2
CASSTSVLAGAYTDTQYF
>14|few|TRBV5-1
CASSFDPGNTEAFF
>17|few|TRBV7-2
CASSSATSRSSTDTQYF
>14|-|TRBV20-1
CSAPDRGLGDTQYF
>13|-|TRBV5-1
CASSLAQGGEQFF
>12|-|TRBV24-1
CATSDLIETQYF
>16|-|TRBV5-4
CASIPTAGGPGDTQYF
>15|-|TRBV7-9
CASSFTGGLGEKLFF
>14|-|TRBV5-5
CASSPRLDGETQYF
>15|few|TRBV12-3/TRBV12-4
CASSFRLANTGELFF
>12|few|TRBV12-3/TRBV12-4
CASSLEGEKLFF
>15|few|TRBV5-1
CASSSDGLGNQPQHF
>10|few|TRBV20-1
CSVLGTEAFF
>11|-|TRBV29-1
CSVGTVNEQYF
>15|many|TRBV5-1
CASSLQGAVNYGYTF
>14|few|TRBV6-2/TRBV6-3
CASSYDRDFYGYTF
>15|-|TRBV7-2
CASSSPGHRTVAQYF
>14|-|TRBV18
CASSSTTGSGELFF
>13|few|TRBV7-6
CASSLDSPETQYF
>18|few|TRBV7-9
CASSTDRGPLSGANVLTF
>14|-|TRBV4-3
CASSQESGPYEQYF
>15|-|TRBV4-2
CASSPQGTGNYGYTF
>12|many|TRBV24-1
CATSDPGTSEFF
>14|-|TRBV5-1
CASSLNRDQETQYF
>14|-|TRBV20-1
CSASHSGGAKTQYF
>13|-|TRBV6-5
CATRGQGNTEAFF
>15|-|TRBV5-1
CASTLTGGDPSPLHF
>16|-|TRBV7-2
CASSLQAGGGTDTQYF
>15|few|TRBV6-1
CASSGTGGSNQPQHF
>11|few|TRBV6-1
CASSLQPNQFF
>11|few|TRBV7-2
CASSSTYEQYF
>14|-|TRBV9
CASSVGTGNQPQHF
>14|once|TRBV4-3
CASSHVGIGGGYTF
>13|-|TRBV11-2
CASSFNRDSPLHF
>13|few|TRBV24-1
CATSKGQGGIQYF
>15|many|TRBV5-1
CASSLWNRLNTEAFF